This T cell receptor (beta chain) was captured by sequencing in a study of tumor-infiltrating lymphocytes in primary liver carcinoma. Without any cell sorting, roughly 20-30 mg of bulk tissue yielded co-extracted RNA and DNA. The CDR3 runs 12 residues. Unmatched junction bases numbered 4, after V lost 2 bases and J lost 10 bases. Germline V gene lookup returns CDR1 MDHEN and CDR2 SYDVKM. Reverse transcription of roughly 470 ng total RNA with a constant-region primer produced TCR beta cDNA. Generation of the TCR beta libraries relied on three nested multiplex PCR rounds using slightly modified ARM-PCR. Researchers ran the first two PCR rounds for about 11 cycles each with TRBV1-TRBV30 forward primers and a C-beta reverse primer. MiXCR was run by TCRdb on the multiplex PCR reads, yielding one entry per CDR3 protein. The sample has 95,000 to 150,000 distinct CDR3 sequences; around 64% are singletons.

This TCR came from a woman aged 60-70 years with primary liver carcinoma and hepatitis B virus infection. Sequencing used liver tumor tissue from sampling region 3. Sample subset: tumor region T3, left-lateral pole. V usage is TRBV28 and J usage is TRBJ1-1; 7 nucleotides line up with TRBD1. In nucleotides, the CDR3 is TGTGCCAGCAGTTTAAGGAGGGGGCCAGCTTTCTTT. Translating gives CASSLRRGPAFF. Full variable domain (remainder filled in from reference TRBV28 and TRBJ1-1): DVKVTQSSRYLVKRTGEKVFLECVQDMDHENMFWYRQDPGLGLRLIYFSYDVKMKEKGDIPEGYSVSREKKERFSLILESASTNQTSMYLCASSLRRGPAFFGQGTRLTVV.